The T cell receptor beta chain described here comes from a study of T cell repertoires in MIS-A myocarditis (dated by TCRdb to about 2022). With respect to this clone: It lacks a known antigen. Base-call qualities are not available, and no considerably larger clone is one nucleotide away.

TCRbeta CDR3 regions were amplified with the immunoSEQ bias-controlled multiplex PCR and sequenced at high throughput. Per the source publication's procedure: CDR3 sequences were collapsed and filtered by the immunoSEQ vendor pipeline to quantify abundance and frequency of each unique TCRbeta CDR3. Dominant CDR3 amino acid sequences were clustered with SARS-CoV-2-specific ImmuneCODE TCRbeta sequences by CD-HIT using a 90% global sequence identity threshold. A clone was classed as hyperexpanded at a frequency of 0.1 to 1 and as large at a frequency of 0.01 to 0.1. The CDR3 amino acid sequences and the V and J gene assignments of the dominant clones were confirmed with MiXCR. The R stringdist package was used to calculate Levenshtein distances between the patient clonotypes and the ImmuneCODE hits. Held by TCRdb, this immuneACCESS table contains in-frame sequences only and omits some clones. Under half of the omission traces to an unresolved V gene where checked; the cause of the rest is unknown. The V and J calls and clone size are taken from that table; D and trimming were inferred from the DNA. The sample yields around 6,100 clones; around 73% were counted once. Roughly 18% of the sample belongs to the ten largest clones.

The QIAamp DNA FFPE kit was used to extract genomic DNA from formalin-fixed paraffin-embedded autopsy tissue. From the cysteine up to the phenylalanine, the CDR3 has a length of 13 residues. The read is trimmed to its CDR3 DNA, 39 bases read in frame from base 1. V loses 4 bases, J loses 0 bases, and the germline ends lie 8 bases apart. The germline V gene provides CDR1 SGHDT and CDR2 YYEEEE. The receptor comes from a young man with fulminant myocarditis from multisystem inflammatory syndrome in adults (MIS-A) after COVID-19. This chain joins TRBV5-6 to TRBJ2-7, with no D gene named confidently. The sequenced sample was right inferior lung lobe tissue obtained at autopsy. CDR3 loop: CASSPFLSYEQYF. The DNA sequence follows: TGTGCCAGCAGCCCGTTTCTCTCCTACGAGCAGTACTTC.